The entry that follows covers one T cell receptor beta chain sequence. The data were obtained in a study of T-cell memory formation after mild COVID-19. Between the trimmed V and J ends, which lost 2 bases and 0 bases, there was a span of 14 bases. This CDR3 is built from 16 residues. In germline, CDR1 is KGHSH, CDR2 LQKENI. TCRdb reprocessed the 5' RACE reads via MiXCR and lists one record per CDR3 protein. The data show roughly 480,000 distinct CDR3 sequences, with roughly 23% seen just once and around 13% held by the top ten. The TCR originated in an adult woman who had mild COVID-19 (a few samples of this study predate the infection). Cell type and time point are not known. The rearrangement links TRBV18 to TRBJ2-7; D is unclear. The sequencing input was PBMCs or a T cell subset sorted from them (not recorded which). The chain's CDR3 is CASSPALGYDSYEQYF. CDR3 DNA sequence: TGTGCCAGCTCACCAGCCCTGGGGTACGACTCCTACGAGCAGTACTTC.